The source of this T cell receptor (beta chain) is a study of blood T cell repertoires in COVID-19. About the study: The recovered donors of Cohort 3 showed two negative PCRs, clearance, or symptom resolution. Samples taken during acute and convalescent COVID-19 were collected in the United States, Italy and Spain.

Per the study methods: Reference gene primer amplification gave nucleated cell count estimates. Some clones are missing from TCRdb's copy, which holds only in-frame ones; the method was immunoSEQ multiplex PCR. The D gene and trimming were derived from the DNA, and the V and J assignments and clone size from that table. Of 200,000 to 250,000 clones in the sample, 85% to 90% are singletons; the top ten hold 3% to 3.5%. V lost 6 bases and J 8 bases, leaving 8 bases between the germline ends. There are 12 residues in the CDR3. The V gene's germline CDR1 is MNHEY and CDR2 SVGAGI. This rearrangement joins TRBV6-5 to TRBJ1-6; no clear D. The source of this sequence is a woman aged 45 to 65 in a cohort exposed to, infected with or recovered from COVID-19 (not recorded which). Source material: PBMCs or T cells enriched from blood (not recorded which). The CDR3 protein is CASRILDSPLHF. The CDR3 DNA reads as TGTGCCAGCAGAATCCTCGATTCACCCCTCCACTTT.